The 30 T cell receptor beta chains given below trace back to one sample, sequenced in a study of Ad26.COV2.S vaccination and SARS-CoV-2 variants. Regarding treatment: some 20 received Ad26.COV2.S at low or high dose, single or two shots; several received placebo; per-sample allocation not given. Each sample was drawn 63 days after the first injection (of vaccine or placebo). The repertoire was sequenced with immunoSEQ multiplex PCR; TCRdb's copy has only in-frame clones and lacks some. This sample yields some 320,000 clones, of which roughly 80% are seen a single time; under 2.5% belongs to the top ten. Here the sequenced sample was peripheral blood, taken in a trial of Ad26.COV2.S vaccine versus placebo. The receptors stem from a person aged 18-60 years who received the Ad26.COV2.S COVID-19 vaccine or a placebo.

The V call is TRBV5-1, the J call TRBJ2-7; D remains unclear. This CDR3 comprises 13 residues. The germline V and J ends were trimmed by 4 bases and 7 bases, with 15 bases remaining between them. In germline, CDR1 is SGHRS, CDR2 YFSETQ. The CDR3 reads CASSVEMIGEQYF. CDR3 sequence (DNA): TGCGCCAGCAGCGTCGAGATGATAGGTGAGCAGTACTTC.

The CDR3 DNA reads as TGTGCCAGCAGGGGGACTAGCGGGGGAATGGAGACCCAGTACTTC. This gives the protein CASRGTSGGMETQYF. This chain connects TRBV2 to TRBJ2-5; the match to TRBD2 covers 14 bases. Germline V gene sequence: CDR1 SNHLY, CDR2 FYNNEI. The CDR3 is made up of 15 amino acids. Trimming removed 6 bases from V and 5 bases from J; junction bases left unmatched: 5.

The V and J genes are TRBV27 and TRBJ2-7; D possibly uses TRBD1 or TRBD2 (5 bases each). With 7 bases removed from V and 0 bases from J, the gap between germline ends came to 19 bases. The CDR3 totals 16 residues. Germline V gene sequence: CDR1 MNHEY, CDR2 SMNVEV (reference sequence). CDR3 in amino acids: CASTAPPGRFSYEQYF. In DNA, the CDR3 is TGTGCCAGCACCGCCCCCCCGGGACGGTTCTCCTACGAGCAGTACTTC.

The CDR3, as DNA: TGTGCCAGTAGTATTAGGGACAGGGGGAACACTGAAGCTTTCTTT. Translated: CASSIRDRGNTEAFF. The chain employs TRBV19 and TRBJ1-1; 10 bases align to TRBD1. The CDR3 consists of 15 residues. The V and J ends lost 3 bases and 1 base, in that order; junction bases with no gene match: 2. Germline lookup yields CDR1 LNHDA and CDR2 SQIVND (reference sequence).

This chain links TRBV7-9 with TRBJ2-5; tentative D call: TRBD2 (6 bases). CDR3 length: 12 residues. Germline-derived CDR1 and CDR2 are SEHNR and FQNEAQ (reference sequence). The V end lost 5 bases, the J end lost 5 bases, and 9 bases lay between the germline ends. The CDR3 spells CASSIREETQYF. The CDR3 nucleotides are TGTGCCAGCAGCATCCGGGAGGAGACCCAGTACTTC.

The rearrangement links TRBV18 to TRBJ1-2; D remains unclear. Trimming left V 2 bases short and J 4 bases short, with 11 bases between. The CDR3 runs 14 residues. Germline CDR1 is KGHSH and CDR2 is LQKENI. CDR3 sequence: CASSPGSSGYGYTF. As DNA, the CDR3 is TGTGCCAGCTCACCAGGATCCTCGGGCTATGGCTACACCTTC.

Ten or more counts support this clone. The chain combines TRBV5-4 with TRBJ1-2; 8 bases align to TRBD1. The CDR3 has 13 residues. From germline, CDR1 is SGHNT and CDR2 YYREEE (reference sequence). V trimming: 4 bases; J trimming: 8 bases; junction bases outside the gene matches: 7. The CDR3 region is CASSPQGARGYTF. As DNA, the CDR3 is TGTGCCAGCAGCCCGCAGGGGGCCCGGGGCTACACCTTC.

The J gene is TRBJ2-3, the V gene TRBV15; the D gene is possibly TRBD2 (5 bases). The CDR3 runs to 16 residues. V gave up 1 base and J gave up 6 bases, with 17 bases separating them. The germline gives CDR1 LNHNV, CDR2 YYDKDF (reference sequence). The CDR3 loop reads CATSRGRGRDLDTQYF. The CDR3 DNA reads TGTGCCACCAGCAGAGGACGAGGGCGCGATTTGGATACGCAGTATTTT.

The count of this clone is one. This sequence joins TRBV2 and TRBJ2-2; D unclear. Trimming removed 5 bases at V and 0 bases at J, with 10 bases between. The CDR3 covers 15 residues. Germline V CDR1 and CDR2: SNHLY, FYNNEI. DNA for the CDR3: TGTGCCAGCAGTATGACATCGACGAACACCGGGGAGCTGTTTTTT. Amino acids: CASSMTSTNTGELFF.

The chain joins TRBV10-1 to TRBJ1-1, with D uncertain. V gave up 6 bases and J gave up 1 base, with 9 bases separating them. Germline V lookup: CDR1 WNHNN, CDR2 SYGVQD (reference sequence). The CDR3 loop spans 13 amino acids. The CDR3 loop is CASRVQRNTEAFF. The CDR3 DNA sequence: TGCGCCAGCAGGGTGCAACGGAACACTGAAGCTTTCTTT.

The CDR3 nucleotides read TGCGCCAGCAGCAGTGATGGCAAGAGCACTGAAGCTTTCTTT. It codes for CASSSDGKSTEAFF. The J gene is TRBJ1-1, the V gene TRBV5-1; no clear D. With 4 bases removed from V and 4 bases from J, the gap between germline ends came to 14 bases. The CDR3 runs 14 residues. Germline lookup yields CDR1 SGHRS and CDR2 YFSETQ.

The V and J genes are TRBV4-2 and TRBJ2-3, with 10 bases identical to TRBD1. Germline V gives CDR1 LGHNA, CDR2 YNFKEQ. This CDR3 spans 18 amino acids. V lost 0 bases and J lost 5; bases outside the gene matches: 11. Written as DNA, the CDR3 is TGTGCCAGCAGCCAAGAACTCACGGGACAGGGGTATGGAGATACGCAGTATTTT. This encodes CASSQELTGQGYGDTQYF.

Ten or more counts support this clone. The chain is built from TRBV2 and TRBJ1-5; D is ambiguous. There are 15 residues in the CDR3. Per germline, CDR1 SNHLY and CDR2 FYNNEI. V was clipped by 1 base and J by 0 bases, with 7 bases between them. CDR3 amino acids: CASSEGDLSNQPQHF. As DNA, the CDR3 is TGTGCCAGCAGTGAAGGAGACCTTAGCAATCAGCCCCAGCATTTT. Full variable domain (remainder filled in from reference TRBV2 and TRBJ1-5): EPEVTQTPSHQVTQMGQEVILRCVPISNHLYFYWYRQILGQKVEFLVSFYNNEISEKSEIFDDQFSVERPDGSNFTLKIRSTKLEDSAMYFCASSEGDLSNQPQHFGDGTRLSIL.

This clone was recorded only once. J is TRBJ2-5 and V is TRBV12-3 or TRBV12-4; no reliable D call. The CDR3 extends over 13 amino acids. V was shortened by 1 base and J by 5 bases, with 8 bases between the two germline ends. For the CDR3, the DNA is TGTGCCAGCAGTTTAGTAGGGTCGGAGACCCAGTACTTC. It is translated as CASSLVGSETQYF.

The chain recombines TRBV21-1 with TRBJ1-2. TRBV21-1 is shown as a pseudogene. The CDR3 extends over 14 amino acids. The CDR3 sequence: CASSKGPVHYGYTF. In DNA, the CDR3 is TGTGCCAGCAGCAAAGGTCCGGTACACTATGGCTACACCTTC.

CDR3 nucleotide sequence: TGTGCCACCATTCAAGACACCGGGGAGCTGTTTTTT. Amino acid sequence: CATIQDTGELFF. This sequence joins TRBV10-3 and TRBJ2-2; D is unclear. The germline CDR1 and CDR2 sequences are ENHRY and SYGVKD. This CDR3 region has 12 residues. V lost 10 bases to trimming and J lost 3 bases, with 9 bases between them.

V gene TRBV7-6 combines with J gene TRBJ1-2, with 9 bases aligning to TRBD1. This CDR3 spans 15 amino acids. Looked up from germline, CDR1 is SGHVS and CDR2 is FNYEAQ. With 5 bases clipped from V and 8 bases from J, the junction kept 12 bases outside the gene matches. The CDR3 here is CASSLSPGTGYGYTF. The CDR3 DNA reads as TGTGCCAGCAGCCTAAGTCCCGGGACAGGGTACGGCTACACCTTC.

The rearrangement links TRBV5-1 to TRBJ2-2, with a possible D match to TRBD1 (5 bases). The CDR3 covers 17 residues. Per germline, CDR1 SGHRS and CDR2 YFSETQ. V lost 2 bases and J lost 2, with 16 bases in between. The CDR3 DNA reads TGCGCCAGCAGCTTCGCAAAACAAGGGGTCAACACCGGGGAGCTGTTTTTT. Translating gives CASSFAKQGVNTGELFF.

CDR3 protein: CASSEWGRERAEQYF. CDR3 coding DNA: TGTGCCAGCAGTGAATGGGGTAGAGAAAGGGCCGAGCAGTACTTC. The genes are TRBV25-1 and TRBJ2-7; D is unresolved. V was clipped by 1 base and J by 6 bases, with 16 bases between them. Germline V gives CDR1 MGHDK, CDR2 SYGVNS. The CDR3 contains 15 residues.

CDR3 residues: CALAGGLAGSDTQYF. CDR3 nucleotides: TGTGCCCTCGCAGGGGGACTAGCGGGGTCAGATACGCAGTATTTT. The gene calls are TRBV5-4 and TRBJ2-3, with 13 bases identical to TRBD2. CDR3 length: 15 amino acids. The V segment lost 10 bases and the J segment 4 bases; nucleotides outside the gene matches: 9. Looked up from germline, CDR1 is SGHNT and CDR2 is YYREEE (reference sequence).

This clone occurred a few times. V usage is TRBV18 and J usage is TRBJ1-4; D may be TRBD1 (5 bases). The CDR3 has 15 amino acids. Germline CDR1 reads KGHSH; CDR2 reads LQKENI. V was pared by 0 bases and J by 7 bases, with 12 bases between. The CDR3 DNA is TGTGCCAGCTCACCACCGGGCAGGGACGGTGAAAAACTGTTTTTT. As protein: CASSPPGRDGEKLFF.

The gene calls are TRBV7-3 and TRBJ2-3, with TRBD2 matching 10 bases. V lost 3 bases, J lost 0 bases, and 0 bases stayed unmatched. Looked up from germline, CDR1 is SGHTA and CDR2 is FQGTGA. The CDR3 runs 15 residues. The CDR3, as DNA: TGTGCCAGCAGCTTTAGCGGGGGGAGCACAGATACGCAGTATTTT. Encoded protein: CASSFSGGSTDTQYF.

Remarks on this clone: Other DNA variants within this sample encode the same CDR3. V usage is TRBV6-5 and J usage is TRBJ1-2; no clear D. Germline CDR1 and CDR2: MNHEY and SVGAGI. The CDR3 contains 12 residues. Between the trimmed V and J ends, which lost 0 bases and 5 bases, there was a span of 4 bases. The CDR3 reads CASSYSGYGYTF. In nucleotides, the CDR3 is TGTGCCAGCAGTTACTCAGGGTATGGCTACACCTTC.

A single count supports this clone. The chain recombines TRBV18 with TRBJ1-3; 8 bases agree with TRBD1. J was trimmed by 0 bases and V by 4 bases; bases with no gene match: 11. Per germline, CDR1 KGHSH and CDR2 LQKENI. The CDR3 spans 18 residues. The DNA for the CDR3 is TGTGCCAGCTCACAGGCATCAGGGGGCCCCCTCTCTGGAAACACCATATATTTT. The encoded protein is CASSQASGGPLSGNTIYF. Full variable domain (missing parts from reference TRBV18 and TRBJ1-3): NAGVMQNPRHLVRRRGQEARLRCSPMKGHSHVYWYRQLPEEGLKFMVYLQKENIIDESGMPKERFSAEFPKEGPSILRIQQVVRGDSAAYFCASSQASGGPLSGNTIYFGEGSWLTVV.

The rearrangement uses TRBV10-3 and TRBJ2-5, with 9 bases identical to TRBD2. V was clipped by 1 base and J by 1 base; unmatched bases: 4. Germline lookup yields CDR1 ENHRY and CDR2 SYGVKD. The CDR3 sequence is 16 residues long. CDR3 nucleotide sequence: TGTGCCATCAGTGAGTTAAGCGGGGGGTTCCAAGAGACCCAGTACTTC. The encoded protein is CAISELSGGFQETQYF.

The gene calls are TRBV7-3 and TRBJ2-3; D remains ambiguous. Trimming took off 0 bases at V and 1 base at J, with 8 bases between the two ends. The CDR3 is 15 amino acids. Looked up from germline, CDR1 is SGHTA and CDR2 is FQGTGA. Written as DNA, the CDR3 is TGTGCCAGCAGCTTAACGTTTAGCCGCACAGATACGCAGTATTTT. This translates into CASSLTFSRTDTQYF.

The chain joins TRBV10-2 to TRBJ2-7; perhaps TRBD1 as D (6 bases). The CDR3 extends over 13 amino acids. Trimming shortened V by 10 bases and J by 5 bases, and 18 bases separated the two germline ends. Germline assignment: CDR1 WSHSY and CDR2 SAAADI. CDR3 coding DNA: TGCGCCACCGTGACAGGCCAGAGGAACGAGCAGTACTTC. It yields the protein CATVTGQRNEQYF.

The chain couples TRBV10-2 to TRBJ2-7; D may be TRBD2 (6 bases). Germline V gives CDR1 WSHSY, CDR2 SAAADI. Trimming removed 7 bases from V and 0 bases from J, with 16 bases in between. The CDR3 is 15 amino acids. The DNA of the CDR3 is TGCGCCAGCACCCCGATGGAGGGAAACTCCTACGAGCAGTACTTC. It translates to CASTPMEGNSYEQYF.

The chain employs TRBV6-5 and TRBJ1-1, with D possibly being TRBD1 (5 bases). V lost 7 bases and J 5 bases, leaving 14 bases between the germline ends. The CDR3 totals 13 residues. The germline gives CDR1 MNHEY, CDR2 SVGAGI. In nucleotides, the CDR3 is TGTGCCAGCAAGTTGGAGGGGATGACTGAAGCTTTCTTT. It is translated as CASKLEGMTEAFF.

The sample holds a few counts of this clone. V is TRBV5-1 and J is TRBJ2-6; no reliable D call. This CDR3 is built from 14 residues. The germline V gene encodes CDR1 SGHRS and CDR2 YFSETQ. The V end lost 5 bases, the J end lost 0 bases, and 6 bases lay between the germline ends. CDR3 region: CASRDFSGANVLTF. CDR3 DNA sequence: TGCGCCAGCAGAGATTTCTCTGGGGCCAACGTCCTGACTTTC.